The 10 T cell receptor beta chains given below trace back to one sample, sequenced in a study of human T cells and chemical hapten exposure. TCRdb re-analysed the RACE reads in MiXCR, keeping a single row per CDR3 protein. The sample carries around 95,000 distinct CDR3 sequences, about a tenth recorded once. Time point reported: pre-sensitization, week 0. Treatment described: therapeutic diphenylcyclopropenone sensitization with weekly scalp DPC. This sample comprised whole blood, obtained in connection with sensitization to the hapten diphenylcyclopropenone (DPC). The receptors stem from a woman in her sixties with alopecia areata. Some clones in this sample may be carry-over from other donors' samples.

Ten or more counts support this clonotype. The rearrangement links TRBV15 to TRBJ2-7; either TRBD1 or TRBD2 may supply D (5 bases each). With 0 bases removed from V and 2 bases from J, the gap between germline ends came to 14 bases. There are 16 residues in the CDR3. Germline CDR1 and CDR2: LNHNV and YYDKDF (reference sequence). CDR3 amino acids: CATSRDRGRKTYEQYF. For the CDR3, the DNA is TGTGCCACCAGCAGAGATCGGGGACGGAAGACCTACGAGCAGTACTTC.

A few counts support this clonotype. The chain joins TRBV6-1 to TRBJ1-2; weak D call: TRBD1 (5 bases). The CDR3 has 13 residues. CDR1 is MNHNS, CDR2 SASEGT, per germline. The V end was cut by 3 bases, the J end by 2 bases, with 7 bases between. The CDR3 sequence: CASSEGLNYGYTF. The CDR3 DNA follows: TGTGCCAGCAGTGAGGGACTAAACTATGGCTACACCTTC.

The rearrangement links TRBV10-3 to TRBJ2-7; TRBD1 matches 8 bases. The CDR3 has 13 amino acids. Trimming removed 6 bases from V and 3 bases from J; junction bases left unmatched: 4. From germline, CDR1 is ENHRY and CDR2 SYGVKD. The DNA for the CDR3 is TGTGCCATCAGCCTAGGACAGGGCTACGAGCAGTACTTC. Translated: CAISLGQGYEQYF.

This clonotype was observed at least ten times. J is TRBJ1-1 and V is TRBV27, with D hard to call. V dropped 4 bases and J dropped 10 bases, with 16 bases sitting between them. The length of the CDR3 is 13 residues. Germline-derived CDR1 and CDR2 are MNHEY and SMNVEV (reference sequence). The CDR3 sequence is CASSSADPFGAFF. As DNA, the CDR3 is TGTGCCAGCAGTTCTGCGGACCCTTTTGGAGCTTTCTTT.

The gene calls are TRBV29-1 and TRBJ1-1, with D possibly TRBD1 on 6 matching bases. The CDR3 is 12 amino acids. V was trimmed by 4 bases and J by 4 bases, leaving 10 bases between them. Germline V gives CDR1 SQVTM, CDR2 ANQGSEA. The CDR3: CSVVAGATEAFF. The CDR3 region has the DNA TGCAGCGTTGTGGCAGGGGCCACTGAAGCTTTCTTT.

This clonotype was seen more than once but under ten times. V is TRBV29-1 and J is TRBJ2-1; no firm D call. The CDR3 spans 14 residues. Germline V gene lookup returns CDR1 SQVTM and CDR2 ANQGSEA. Deletions cut 6 bases from V and 6 bases from J, with 18 bases between. The DNA of the CDR3 is TGCAGCGTGTTTGGATGGCGAGGCGGCAATGAGCAGTTCTTC. Protein sequence: CSVFGWRGGNEQFF.

As for this clonotype: A much larger clone differs by one base, so this may be a read error. The conserved closing phenylalanine or tryptophan is absent in this CDR3, likely reflecting a read error. The chain carries TRBV9 and TRBJ2-7; the D is unclear. CDR3 length: 18 amino acids. Germline values: CDR1 SGDLS, CDR2 YYNGEE. Trimming shortened V by 0 bases and J by 6 bases, and 25 bases separated the two germline ends. CDR3 sequence (DNA): TGTGCCAGCAGCGTAGAGTCCCCCGTTCACACATTTTCGTGCGAGCAGTACATC. Amino acids: CASSVESPVHTFSCEQYI.

This clonotype occurred many times. The CDR3 reads CASSEGSGANVLTF. DNA for the CDR3: TGTGCCAGCAGCGAGGGGTCTGGGGCCAACGTCCTGACTTTC. The V and J genes are TRBV6-1 and TRBJ2-6; D is perhaps TRBD1 or TRBD2 (5 bases each). The CDR3 runs 14 residues. Germline lookup yields CDR1 MNHNS and CDR2 SASEGT. The V gene lost 6 bases and the J gene lost 1 base, with 7 bases spanning the gap.

This clonotype appeared many times. The CDR3 bases are TGCAGTGCCCCCTCGTCGTCCTACAATGAGCAGTTCTTC. Amino acid sequence: CSAPSSSYNEQFF. V gene TRBV20-1 combines with J gene TRBJ2-1; D is unresolved. Germline CDR1 is DFQATT and CDR2 is SNEGSKA (reference sequence). This CDR3 spans 13 amino acids. V shed 6 bases and J shed 1 base, with 10 bases lying between them.

This clonotype was detected many times. This sequence joins TRBV14 and TRBJ2-7, with D possibly being TRBD1 (6 bases). Germline-derived CDR1 and CDR2 are SGHDN and FVKESK. V lost 1 base to trimming and J lost 3 bases, with 13 bases between them. The CDR3 spans 15 residues. The CDR3 region has the DNA TGTGCCAGCAGCCAAGTTAGGACAGCTTTCTACGAGCAGTACTTC. Amino acids: CASSQVRTAFYEQYF.